Each of the 30 T cell receptor beta chains below was sequenced from the same sample in a study of graft-versus-host responses after intestinal transplantation. The assay was immunoSEQ multiplex PCR, and TCRdb's table has in-frame clones only and misses some. There are 100,000 or so clones in the sample; about 93% occur only once, and roughly 0.15% lies in the top ten. Antigens for these TCRs are unknown. Sample: unstimulated CD4+ T cells sorted from spleen or lymph node cells, taken before intestinal transplant. The receptor set was obtained from a human donor who received an intestinal transplant.

The rearrangement links TRBV2 to TRBJ2-3, with a possible D match to TRBD2 (5 bases). This CDR3 has 12 residues. CDR1 and CDR2 from the germline V gene are SNHLY and FYNNEI. Trimming removed 6 bases from V and 5 bases from J, with 9 bases in between. CDR3 sequence: CASSLGGDTQYF. The CDR3 DNA reads as TGTGCCAGCAGCCTAGGAGGAGATACGCAGTATTTT.

This chain links TRBV9 with TRBJ1-1; D is undetermined. Per germline, CDR1 SGDLS and CDR2 YYNGEE. Trimming removed 2 bases at V and 3 bases at J, with 11 bases between. The CDR3 runs to 14 residues. CDR3: CASSVLIRDTEAFF. CDR3 bases: TGTGCCAGCAGCGTTTTAATCCGGGACACTGAAGCTTTCTTT.

This chain uses TRBV7-2 with TRBJ2-3, with D perhaps TRBD1 (7 bases). Trimming stripped 4 bases from V and 4 bases from J, with 15 bases between. Germline CDR1 SGHTA, CDR2 FQGNSA. This CDR3 contains 15 residues. For the CDR3, the DNA is TGTGCCAGCAGCTCAAGGAGGGGGCCTGCAGATACGCAGTATTTT. Protein: CASSSRRGPADTQYF.

CDR3 amino acids: CASSTDTLTDTQYF. CDR3 DNA sequence: TGTGCCAGCAGCACCGACACGCTCACAGATACGCAGTATTTT. This chain links TRBV21-1 with TRBJ2-3; no DNA check was done on the table's D call, TRBD1. TRBV21-1 is listed as a pseudogene. There are 14 residues in the CDR3.

The chain links TRBV6-5 to TRBJ1-4, with D perhaps TRBD1 (5 bases). The V and J ends lost 8 bases and 4 bases respectively, with 11 bases between them. This CDR3 has 13 residues. Germline V lookup: CDR1 MNHEY, CDR2 SVGAGI. For the CDR3, the DNA is TGTGCCAGCGGGGGGGTCGTTAATGAAAAACTGTTTTTT. This gives the protein CASGGVVNEKLFF.

CDR3 bases: TGTGCCAGTAGTATAGATCACCAGGAAAGTAATGGCTACACCTTC. Protein: CASSIDHQESNGYTF. The V gene is TRBV19, the J gene TRBJ1-2; no definite D call. Trimming pared 0 bases from V and 6 bases from J, leaving 14 bases between. Germline CDR1 reads LNHDA; CDR2 reads SQIVND (reference sequence). The CDR3 loop spans 15 amino acids.

The gene calls are TRBV4-3 and TRBJ2-5, with TRBD2 matching over 14 bases. V was clipped by 1 base and J by 2 bases; unmatched bases: 6. The length of the CDR3 is 18 residues. Germline values: CDR1 LGHNA, CDR2 YSLEER. In DNA form, the CDR3 reads TGCGCCAGCAGCCAAGGGCTAGGACTAGCGGGGGGACAAGAGACCCAGTACTTC. Its protein product is CASSQGLGLAGGQETQYF.

In its sample, this clone was seen once. V usage is TRBV6-5 and J usage is TRBJ2-2; D perhaps matches TRBD2 (5 bases). Deletions cut 0 bases from V and 6 bases from J, with 5 bases between. Germline V gives CDR1 MNHEY, CDR2 SVGAGI. The CDR3 extends over 13 amino acids. The CDR3: CASSYSRAGELFF. CDR3 sequence (DNA): TGTGCCAGCAGTTACTCGCGGGCCGGGGAGCTGTTTTTT.

The rearrangement joins TRBV13 to TRBJ1-3, with D unclear. The V gene's germline CDR1 is PRHDT and CDR2 FYEKMQ (reference sequence). Deletions cut 10 bases from V and 4 bases from J, with 14 bases between. The CDR3 covers 13 residues. The CDR3 loop is CATQWAEGNTIYF. CDR3 nucleotide sequence: TGTGCCACCCAATGGGCAGAAGGAAACACCATATATTTT.

In this sample, this clone turned up a few times. The J gene is TRBJ1-3, the V gene TRBV4-1, with TRBD1 as a possible D gene (6 bases). V was clipped by 4 bases and J by 0 bases, with 19 bases between them. CDR1 is MGHRA and CDR2 is YSYEKL in the germline V gene. The CDR3 spans 18 residues. The chain's CDR3 is CASSLVMTGLGSGNTIYF. The CDR3 region has the DNA TGCGCCAGCAGCCTAGTCATGACAGGCTTGGGCTCTGGAAACACCATATATTTT.

V is TRBV28 and J is TRBJ2-2, with D perhaps matching TRBD2 (5 bases). Germline CDR1 MDHEN, CDR2 SYDVKM. The V end was cut by 7 bases, the J end by 7 bases, with 19 bases between. The CDR3 length is 15 residues. This CDR3 is CASTSRTSTGGELFF. DNA for the CDR3: TGTGCCAGCACCTCACGCACTAGTACGGGCGGGGAGCTGTTTTTT.

The V call is TRBV19, the J call TRBJ1-2; D gene ambiguous. Germline CDR1 and CDR2: LNHDA and SQIVND (reference sequence). Trimming shortened V by 3 bases and J by 10 bases, and 12 bases separated the two germline ends. The CDR3 covers 12 residues. Here the CDR3 DNA reads TGTGCCAGTAGTATGCCAGCGTTCCCCTACACCTTC. This codes for CASSMPAFPYTF.

Turning to this clone: One end of the junction does not line up with germline, which may come from a read error. Other DNA sequences in this specimen translate into the identical CDR3. V is TRBV5-1 and J is TRBJ1-6; D possibly corresponds to TRBD1 (5 bases). The CDR3 totals 15 residues. Germline V CDR1 and CDR2: SGHRS, YFSETQ. The CDR3: CASSLEAGYSSPLHF. In DNA form, the CDR3 reads TGCGCCAGCAGCTTGGAGGCAGGGTATAGTTCACCCCTCCACTTT.

The chain uses TRBV30 and TRBJ2-7; the D gene is possibly TRBD1 (6 bases). The CDR3 length is 14 residues. Trimming stripped 2 bases from V and 2 bases from J, with 13 bases between. Germline V CDR1 and CDR2: GTSNPN, SVGIG (reference sequence). CDR3 bases: TGTGCCTGGAGTAGGTGGGACACCACCTACGAGCAGTACTTC. This sequence encodes CAWSRWDTTYEQYF.

The chain recombines TRBV11-3 with TRBJ2-7; D is unclear. The V gene lost 6 bases and the J gene lost 5 bases, with 17 bases spanning the gap. CDR3 size: 14 residues. Per the germline V gene, CDR1 is SGHNT and CDR2 is YENEEA. The chain's CDR3 is CASRGRSFPNEQYF. CDR3 nucleotides: TGTGCCAGCAGGGGCAGGTCGTTCCCTAACGAGCAGTACTTC.

The gene calls are TRBV4-1 and TRBJ2-4; 8 bases are shared with TRBD2. The germline V gene has CDR1 MGHRA and CDR2 YSYEKL. The CDR3 has 19 residues. V dropped 0 bases and J dropped 2; count of bases not matched to a gene: 12. The CDR3 DNA reads TGCGCCAGCAGCCAAGATGGAGTAGCGGGGCCCCGAACCAAAAACATTCAGTACTTC. Protein: CASSQDGVAGPRTKNIQYF.

The V gene is TRBV21-1, the J gene TRBJ2-2; the DNA was not used to check the table's D call, TRBD2. TRBV21-1 is tagged as a pseudogene. The CDR3 loop spans 16 amino acids. For the CDR3, the DNA is TGTGCCAGCAGCATACTAGCGGGAGTCTGCACCGGGGAGCTGTTTTTT. Translation: CASSILAGVCTGELFF.

This chain connects TRBV4-1 to TRBJ1-6; 8 positions agree with TRBD1. The CDR3 has 21 amino acids. Trimming at V came to 0 bases and at J to 2 bases, leaving 15 bases not matched to a gene. Germline V gene lookup returns CDR1 MGHRA and CDR2 YSYEKL. CDR3 loop: CASSQDSRTGWFTAYNSPLHF. The CDR3 region has the DNA TGCGCCAGCAGCCAAGATTCTAGGACAGGGTGGTTTACGGCCTATAATTCACCCCTCCACTTT.

The genes are TRBV5-4 and TRBJ2-2; TRBD2 matches 8 bases. Germline CDR1 reads SGHNT; CDR2 reads YYREEE (reference sequence). The V gene end was trimmed by 4 bases and the J gene end by 3 bases; junction bases not matched to a gene: 5. CDR3 length equals 15 residues. This CDR3 reads CASSPRRGDTGELFF. The CDR3, as DNA: TGTGCCAGCAGCCCGAGGCGGGGGGACACCGGGGAGCTGTTTTTT.

A single count supports this clone. The chain links TRBV19 to TRBJ2-1; D possibly corresponds to TRBD1 (6 bases). Trimming took 4 bases from V and 11 from J, leaving 18 bases between them. CDR1 and CDR2 (germline): LNHDA, SQIVND (reference sequence). The CDR3 is made up of 14 amino acids. The CDR3: CASSTPPTGTQQFF. Here the CDR3 DNA reads TGTGCCAGTAGTACCCCTCCCACCGGGACACAGCAGTTCTTC.

The J gene is TRBJ2-3, the V gene TRBV15; D perhaps matches TRBD2 (5 bases). Germline-derived CDR1 and CDR2 are LNHNV and YYDKDF (reference sequence). Trimming left V 1 base short and J 0 bases short, with 5 bases between. The CDR3 length is 14 residues. The CDR3 region is CATSRGTSTDTQYF. The CDR3 nucleotides are TGTGCCACCAGCAGAGGGACTAGCACAGATACGCAGTATTTT. The variable domain in full, completed from reference TRBV15 and TRBJ2-3, reads DAMVIQNPRYQVTQFGKPVTLSCSQTLNHNVMYWYQQKSSQAPKLLFHYYDKDFNNEADTPDNFQSRRPNTSFCFLDIRSPGLGDTAMYLCATSRGTSTDTQYFGPGTRLTVL.

The chain couples TRBV18 to TRBJ2-4; D is unresolved. CDR3 length: 17 amino acids. CDR1 is KGHSH, CDR2 LQKENI, per germline. Trimming left V 5 bases short and J 0 bases short, with 17 bases between. CDR3 sequence: CASSAIGSALAKNIQYF. CDR3 nucleotides: TGTGCCAGCTCAGCGATTGGAAGCGCCCTAGCCAAAAACATTCAGTACTTC.

This clone has a single count. Here the CDR3 reads CASSLSQWEGGQPQHF. Here the CDR3 DNA reads TGTGCCAGCAGTTTATCTCAATGGGAGGGGGGGCAGCCCCAGCATTTT. The genes are TRBV27 and TRBJ1-5; D is perhaps TRBD1 (6 bases). The V gene's germline CDR1 is MNHEY and CDR2 SMNVEV (reference sequence). Between the trimmed V and J ends, which lost 0 bases and 7 bases, there was a span of 16 bases. This CDR3 spans 16 amino acids.

CDR3 residues: CASSDRGADTQYF. CDR3 coding DNA: TGTGCCAGCAGTGATCGGGGGGCAGATACGCAGTATTTT. J is TRBJ2-3 and V is TRBV6-1; 7 positions agree with TRBD2. The V segment lost 3 bases and the J segment 4 bases; nucleotides outside the gene matches: 1. Germline CDR1 is MNHNS and CDR2 is SASEGT. The CDR3 totals 13 residues.

The chain carries TRBV25-1 and TRBJ1-2, with TRBD1 as a possible D gene (6 bases). Germline CDR1 MGHDK, CDR2 SYGVNS. The V gene lost 2 bases and the J gene lost 4 bases, with 17 bases spanning the gap. The CDR3 totals 16 residues. The CDR3 sequence: CASSESWGPLGYGYTF. CDR3 DNA: TGTGCCAGCAGTGAAAGCTGGGGGCCCCTAGGCTATGGCTACACCTTC.

The rearrangement uses TRBV2 and TRBJ2-7; D uncertain. Trimming removed 6 bases at V and 3 bases at J, with 6 bases between. The CDR3 covers 11 residues. Germline V gene data show CDR1 as SNHLY and CDR2 as FYNNEI. The CDR3 loop is CASSPGYEQYF. For the CDR3, the DNA is TGTGCCAGCAGCCCAGGCTACGAGCAGTACTTC.

With respect to this clone: A junction boundary mismatches the germline segment, possibly from a read error. At the DNA level, this CDR3 is encoded by other sequences in the same sample as well. This CDR3 is CASSQLSTRNTIYF. The CDR3 DNA follows: TGCGCCAGCAGCCAACTATCGACTCGAAACACCATATATTTC. The chain combines TRBV4-1 with TRBJ1-3; D ambiguous. CDR3 length: 14 amino acids. The germline gives CDR1 MGHRA, CDR2 YSYEKL.

CDR3 bases: TGTGCCAGCAGCACGGACAGGGTCTACGAGCAGTACTTC. It encodes CASSTDRVYEQYF. The rearrangement links TRBV5-4 to TRBJ2-7, with 8 bases that match TRBD1. The V and J ends lost 4 bases and 3 bases, in that order; junction bases with no gene match: 3. Germline CDR1 SGHNT, CDR2 YYREEE (reference sequence). The CDR3 totals 13 residues.

V usage is TRBV5-1 and J usage is TRBJ2-1, with D possibly matching TRBD1 (6 bases). The CDR3 spans 16 residues. Trimming stripped 0 bases from V and 2 bases from J, with 12 bases between. CDR1 SGHRS and CDR2 YFSETQ come from the germline V gene. The DNA for the CDR3 is TGCGCCAGCAGCTTGGCACAGGGTAGGCCCTACAATGAGCAGTTCTTC. This sequence encodes CASSLAQGRPYNEQFF. The entire variable domain, with the rest obtained from reference TRBV5-1 and TRBJ2-1, is as follows: KAGVTQTPRYLIKTRGQQVTLSCSPISGHRSVSWYQQTPGQGLQFLFEYFSETQRNKGNFPGRFSGRQFSNSRSEMNVSTLELGDSALYLCASSLAQGRPYNEQFFGPGTRLTVL.

V usage is TRBV4-3 and J usage is TRBJ1-2, with 7 bases that match TRBD1. Trimming at V came to 0 bases and at J to 3 bases, leaving 4 bases not matched to a gene. CDR1 LGHNA and CDR2 YSLEER come from the germline V gene. This CDR3 has 15 residues. Here the CDR3 DNA reads TGCGCCAGCAGCCAAGAGTACAGGGGCGACTATGGCTACACCTTC. It yields the protein CASSQEYRGDYGYTF.